Shown below are 18 T cell receptor beta chains from a single sample sequenced in a study of cytomegalovirus exposure and HLA in healthy donors. The PCR employed 60 Vbeta primers together with 13 Jbeta primers. Measured with immunoSEQ multiplex PCR; TCRdb has only the in-frame clones, and not every one. The data show 120,000 or so clones, with over 60% seen just once and around 3.7% held by the top ten. Sequenced material: PBMCs. These TCRs come from a man aged 30-40 years in good health and CMV-seronegative.

A single count supports this clone. In DNA, the CDR3 is TGTGCCAGCAACCGACAGGGGGCGAACACTGAAGCTTTCTTT. Protein: CASNRQGANTEAFF. This chain connects TRBV7-9 to TRBJ1-1; 10 nucleotides match TRBD1. This CDR3 is 14 amino acids long. Trimming at V came to 7 bases and at J to 1 base, leaving 3 bases not matched to a gene. Germline V lookup: CDR1 SEHNR, CDR2 FQNEAQ (reference sequence).

The chain is built from TRBV2 and TRBJ2-7; tentative D call: TRBD2 (5 bases). The CDR3 is made up of 12 amino acids. Germline assignment: CDR1 SNHLY and CDR2 FYNNEI. V lost 6 bases to trimming and J lost 5 bases, with 11 bases between them. CDR3 sequence: CASSPERDEQYF. DNA of the CDR3: TGTGCCAGCAGCCCGGAGAGGGACGAGCAGTACTTC.

The J gene is TRBJ1-2, the V gene TRBV6-1, with TRBD1 as a possible D gene (5 bases). Germline values: CDR1 MNHNS, CDR2 SASEGT. Trimming removed 3 bases from V and 4 bases from J, with 9 bases in between. The CDR3 runs 13 residues. CDR3 sequence reads: CASSESRAYGYTF. The CDR3 bases are TGTGCCAGCAGTGAGTCCAGGGCCTATGGCTACACCTTC.

The V call is TRBV30, the J call TRBJ1-4; weak D call: TRBD1 (6 bases). Germline CDR1 GTSNPN, CDR2 SVGIG (reference sequence). CDR3 size: 14 residues. V lost 2 bases to trimming and J lost 4 bases, with 11 bases between them. The CDR3 region has the DNA TGTGCCTGGAGTTTGGGGGCGAGTAATGAAAAACTGTTTTTT. Its translation is CAWSLGASNEKLFF.

This clone occurred a few times. The chain couples TRBV11-3 to TRBJ2-1, with unresolved D. Trimming took off 5 bases at V and 8 bases at J, with 10 bases between the two ends. Germline V gives CDR1 SGHNT, CDR2 YENEEA. CDR3 length equals 12 residues. CDR3 residues: CASSPDTDEQFF. DNA of the CDR3: TGTGCCAGCAGCCCTGACACGGATGAGCAGTTCTTC.

J is TRBJ1-2 and V is TRBV7-9; 8 nucleotides agree with TRBD1. CDR1 is SEHNR and CDR2 is FQNEAQ in the germline V gene (reference sequence). The CDR3 spans 17 residues. Losses at the gene ends were 1 base for V and 6 bases for J; bases not matched to a gene: 13. In nucleotides, the CDR3 is TGTGCCAGCAGCTTAGGGGGACGACAGGGGATTCGGGATGGCTACACCTTC. Its protein product is CASSLGGRQGIRDGYTF. Complete variable domain (other parts from reference TRBV7-9 and TRBJ1-2): DTGVSQNPRHKITKRGQNVTFRCDPISEHNRLYWYRQTLGQGPEFLTYFQNEAQLEKSRLLSDRFSAERPKGSFSTLEIQRTEQGDSAMYLCASSLGGRQGIRDGYTFGSGTRLTVV.

This sequence joins TRBV29-1 and TRBJ2-3, with 7 bases aligning to TRBD2. J lost 4 bases, V lost 7 bases, and 11 bases had no gene match. CDR1 SQVTM and CDR2 ANQGSEA come from the germline V gene. The CDR3 extends over 14 amino acids. CDR3 sequence: CSAQPLAVPDTQYF. In DNA, the CDR3 is TGCAGCGCCCAGCCTCTAGCGGTCCCAGATACGCAGTATTTT.

The chain combines TRBV27 with TRBJ1-1; 8 bases map to TRBD1. V was pared by 5 bases and J by 0 bases, with 8 bases of the junction left unmatched. Germline CDR1 reads MNHEY; CDR2 reads SMNVEV (reference sequence). The CDR3 has 16 amino acids. The CDR3 coding sequence is TGTGCCAGCAGTCTATACAGGGGGTCTATGAACACTGAAGCTTTCTTT. Translating gives CASSLYRGSMNTEAFF.

The rearrangement links TRBV28 to TRBJ2-2, with 10 bases aligning to TRBD1. From germline, CDR1 is MDHEN and CDR2 SYDVKM. This CDR3 comprises 13 residues. The ends lost 11 bases at V and 0 bases at J; junction bases unmatched: 0. The CDR3 here is CAGQGANTGELFF. The CDR3 nucleotides are TGTGCCGGACAGGGGGCGAACACCGGGGAGCTGTTTTTT.

The table lists this clone with a count of one. V and J are TRBV28 and TRBJ1-2; 7 nucleotides match TRBD1. Germline assignment: CDR1 MDHEN and CDR2 SYDVKM. Trimming at V came to 3 bases and at J to 2 bases, leaving 12 bases not matched to a gene. The CDR3 contains 17 residues. This CDR3 is CASSFPGQTGINYGYTF. CDR3 bases: TGTGCCAGCAGTTTTCCGGGCCAGACAGGGATAAACTATGGCTACACCTTC.

This clone has just one count. The chain recombines TRBV6-6 with TRBJ1-2, with 7 bases matching TRBD1. Trimming cost V 7 bases and J 2 bases; bases outside gene matches: 7. CDR1 is MNHNY and CDR2 is SVGAGI in the germline V gene (reference sequence). CDR3 length equals 14 residues. As DNA, the CDR3 is TGTGCCAGCACCTTGGGACAGCCGAACTATGGCTACACCTTC. Amino acids: CASTLGQPNYGYTF.

This chain connects TRBV2 to TRBJ2-1; D call uncertain. This CDR3 is built from 13 residues. Deletions cut 6 bases from V and 7 bases from J, with 13 bases between. Germline-derived CDR1 and CDR2 are SNHLY and FYNNEI. CDR3 loop: CASSQARGNEQFF. The CDR3 nucleotides are TGTGCCAGCAGCCAAGCGAGAGGAAATGAGCAGTTCTTC.

The chain carries TRBV4-1 and TRBJ2-7; 8 nucleotides match TRBD1. Looked up from germline, CDR1 is MGHRA and CDR2 is YSYEKL. Germline trimming cut 3 bases from V and 0 bases from J; bases unmatched to any gene: 7. The CDR3 has 16 residues. CDR3 amino acids: CASSQSPDRVSYEQYF. Written as DNA, the CDR3 is TGCGCCAGCAGCCAGTCCCCGGACAGGGTCTCCTACGAGCAGTACTTC.

The gene calls are TRBV5-6 and TRBJ1-6, with D unclear. Trimming shortened V by 1 base and J by 7 bases, and 12 bases separated the two germline ends. Germline-derived CDR1 and CDR2 are SGHDT and YYEEEE. The CDR3 spans 15 residues. The CDR3 region is CASSLNRGGNSPLHF. The DNA of the CDR3 is TGTGCCAGCAGCTTGAACCGGGGAGGGAATTCACCCCTCCACTTT.

The DNA for the CDR3 is TGTGCCAGCGGATTTTGGGCAGGGAACACTGAAGCTTTCTTT. Encoded protein: CASGFWAGNTEAFF. The chain carries TRBV27 and TRBJ1-1, with D uncertain. V was cut by 8 bases and J by 1 base, with 14 bases left in between. CDR3 size: 14 residues. Per germline, CDR1 MNHEY and CDR2 SMNVEV (reference sequence).

This clone was counted at least ten times. The CDR3 reads CASSRPQGYEQYF. The CDR3 DNA follows: TGTGCCAGCAGCCGACCACAGGGCTACGAGCAGTACTTC. The J gene is TRBJ2-7, the V gene TRBV6-5; D might be TRBD1 (6 bases). CDR3 length equals 13 residues. Germline V gene lookup returns CDR1 MNHEY and CDR2 SVGAGI. The V gene lost 6 bases and the J gene lost 3 bases, with 12 bases spanning the gap.

Concerning this clone: The DNA is omitted, as the CDR3 cannot be located on it reliably, and the CDR3 follows TCRdb's listing. This chain joins TRBV29-1 and TRBJ1-2; TRBD1 is taken as the D call from the table, unchecked against the DNA. Termini included, the CDR3 measures 9 amino acids. The germline V gene has CDR1 SQVTM and CDR2 ANQGSEA. The CDR3 here is CSVAPGNTF.

This clone was seen a single time. This chain joins TRBV30 and TRBJ1-5; no clear D. CDR3 length: 13 residues. Germline CDR1 is GTSNPN and CDR2 is SVGIG (reference sequence). V was pared by 2 bases and J by 0 bases, with 5 bases between. Here the CDR3 DNA reads TGTGCCTGGAGTCGGGATAGCAATCAGCCCCAGCATTTT. Protein sequence: CAWSRDSNQPQHF. Variable domain in full (rest from reference TRBV30 and TRBJ1-5): SQTIHQWPATLVQPVGSPLSLECTVEGTSNPNLYWYRQAAGRGLQLLFYSVGIGQISSEVPQNLSASRPQDRQFILSSKKLLLSDSGFYLCAWSRDSNQPQHFGDGTRLSIL.